What follows is one T cell receptor beta chain and its context. Germline V gene lookup returns CDR1 SGHNT and CDR2 YYREEE (reference sequence). The CDR3 runs to 15 residues. The germline V and J ends were trimmed by 2 bases and 3 bases, with 12 bases remaining between them. Original data processing: By means of reference gene primer amplification, nucleated cell counts were estimated. Repertoires were generated with immunoSEQ multiplex PCR, while TCRdb's copy carries only in-frame clones and drops some. The V and J calls and clone size come from that table; D and trimming were worked out from the DNA. Among 140,000 or so clones listed, more than 60% were seen once. The data were taken from a study of blood T cell repertoires in COVID-19. Study overall: COVID-19 samples from acute and convalescent phases originated in the United States, Italy and Spain. PBMCs, B-cell-depleted T cells, or T cells provided the cDNA or gDNA that made up the material.

The sequence was obtained from a woman in her sixties or seventies with acute or convalescent COVID-19. Sequences were obtained from peripheral blood. J is TRBJ2-1 and V is TRBV5-4; D is unclear. For the CDR3, the DNA is TGTGCCAGCAGCTTTTCTACGCTCCTCTACAATGAGCAGTTCTTC. As protein: CASSFSTLLYNEQFF.